Shown below are 12 T cell receptor beta chains from a single sample sequenced in a study of CD8 T cells in Susac syndrome. A quantity of 0.5 to 1 ug RNA underwent reverse transcription using random hexamers. A single record per CDR3 protein comes from TCRdb applying MiXCR to the immunoSEQ multiplex PCR reads. The top ten clones hold about 0.18% of a sample with about 150,000 distinct CDR3 sequences, roughly 94% of them seen once. The sequenced sample consisted of CD8+ T cells from PBMCs. These receptors all stem from a human donor with Susac syndrome.

This chain joins TRBV5-6 and TRBJ2-3, with D possibly TRBD2 on 6 matching bases. The CDR3 has 14 amino acids. Germline loops: CDR1 SGHDT, CDR2 YYEEEE. The germline V and J ends were trimmed by 6 bases and 0 bases, with 11 bases remaining between them. CDR3 nucleotides: TGTGCCAGCAACCGTGGGACTAGCACAGATACGCAGTATTTT. This codes for CASNRGTSTDTQYF.

This chain links TRBV29-1 with TRBJ2-2; no clear D gene. The germline CDR1 and CDR2 sequences are SQVTM and ANQGSEA. Trimming cost V 4 bases and J 1 base, with 4 bases left between them. This CDR3 is 12 amino acids long. The CDR3 loop reads CSVVGNTGELFF. DNA of the CDR3: TGCAGCGTTGTTGGGAACACCGGGGAGCTGTTTTTT.

This chain connects TRBV9 to TRBJ1-3; 9 bases are a match to TRBD1. The ends lost 3 bases at V and 0 bases at J; junction bases unmatched: 7. Germline assignment: CDR1 SGDLS and CDR2 YYNGEE. This CDR3 comprises 17 residues. DNA for the CDR3: TGTGCCAGCAGCGCTACAGGGGGCCCAAGCTCTGGAAACACCATATATTTT. This translates into CASSATGGPSSGNTIYF.

This chain joins TRBV12-3 or TRBV12-4 and TRBJ2-7; weak D call: TRBD2 (6 bases). This CDR3 spans 14 amino acids. V lost 5 bases, J lost 4 bases, and 15 bases lay in between. The CDR3, as DNA: TGTGCCAGCAGTCCGGGGCCTAGCGTTTACGAGCAGTACTTC. Its translation is CASSPGPSVYEQYF.

The chain joins TRBV5-6 to TRBJ2-6; TRBD2 is a possible D gene (6 bases). Germline CDR1 SGHDT, CDR2 YYEEEE. The germline V and J ends were trimmed by 0 bases and 7 bases, with 11 bases remaining between them. The CDR3 is made up of 15 amino acids. Written as DNA, the CDR3 is TGTGCCAGCAGCTTGGGACTAGTACTAGCCAACGTCCTGACTTTC. Its translation: CASSLGLVLANVLTF.

The chain has TRBV14 and TRBJ1-2, with TRBD1 matching 9 bases. Germline V gene lookup returns CDR1 SGHDN and CDR2 FVKESK. V was clipped by 5 bases and J by 6 bases; unmatched bases: 13. CDR3 size: 16 residues. CDR3 sequence reads: CASSSIPGQGADGYTF. CDR3 DNA: TGTGCCAGCAGCTCGATCCCGGGACAGGGCGCCGATGGCTACACCTTC. Filled out from reference TRBV14 and TRBJ1-2, the complete variable domain reads EAGVTQFPSHSVIEKGQTVTLRCDPISGHDNLYWYRRVMGKEIKFLLHFVKESKQDESGMPNNRFLAERTGGTYSTLKVQPAELEDSGVYFCASSSIPGQGADGYTFGSGTRLTVV.

The chain couples TRBV10-3 to TRBJ2-7; D ambiguous. Germline V gene data show CDR1 as ENHRY and CDR2 as SYGVKD. The CDR3 spans 15 residues. V was clipped by 3 bases and J by 0 bases, with 12 bases between them. The CDR3 protein is CAISDSGESSYEQYF. The CDR3 region has the DNA TGTGCCATCAGTGATTCAGGCGAAAGCTCCTACGAGCAGTACTTC.

Regarding this clonotype: One end of the junction varies from germline; a read error may be responsible. The chain carries TRBV7-7 and TRBJ2-3; TRBD1 might be the D (5 bases). This CDR3 region has 13 residues. Germline values: CDR1 SSHAT, CDR2 FNYEAQ (reference sequence). The CDR3 loop is CASSSLQGDTQYF. The CDR3, as DNA: TGTGCTAGCAGCTCCCTCCAGGGAGATACGCAGTATTTT.

The rearrangement joins TRBV15 to TRBJ1-1, with D perhaps TRBD1 (5 bases). Germline V CDR1 and CDR2: LNHNV, YYDKDF (reference sequence). With 8 bases removed from V and 3 bases from J, the gap between germline ends came to 13 bases. The CDR3 consists of 13 residues. In DNA, the CDR3 is TGTGCCACCGAAGAGGGGTCGGACACTGAAGCTTTCTTT. Encoded protein: CATEEGSDTEAFF.

This clonotype was seen a handful of times. The chain combines TRBV18 with TRBJ2-3, with 8 bases aligning to TRBD2. Germline V CDR1 and CDR2: KGHSH, LQKENI. The CDR3 totals 14 residues. J lost 5 bases, V lost 3 bases, and 4 bases had no gene match. The CDR3: CASSPSLAGDTQYF. DNA of the CDR3: TGTGCCAGCTCACCTTCCCTAGCGGGAGATACGCAGTATTTT.

V and J are TRBV5-1 and TRBJ2-5; D might be TRBD1 (6 bases). The V end was cut by 0 bases, the J end by 8 bases, with 14 bases between. Germline-derived CDR1 and CDR2 are SGHRS and YFSETQ. The CDR3 contains 14 residues. CDR3 sequence: CASSLGGQPYTQYF. The CDR3 DNA reads as TGCGCCAGCAGCTTGGGAGGACAGCCCTACACCCAGTACTTC.

The V call is TRBV5-6, the J call TRBJ1-1, with D possibly TRBD1 on 6 matching bases. Germline CDR1 is SGHDT and CDR2 is YYEEEE. Trimming took 4 bases from V and 1 from J, leaving 14 bases between them. CDR3 length equals 15 residues. The CDR3 is CASSPPQGWNTEAFF. In DNA form, the CDR3 reads TGTGCCAGCAGCCCGCCACAGGGATGGAACACTGAAGCTTTCTTT.